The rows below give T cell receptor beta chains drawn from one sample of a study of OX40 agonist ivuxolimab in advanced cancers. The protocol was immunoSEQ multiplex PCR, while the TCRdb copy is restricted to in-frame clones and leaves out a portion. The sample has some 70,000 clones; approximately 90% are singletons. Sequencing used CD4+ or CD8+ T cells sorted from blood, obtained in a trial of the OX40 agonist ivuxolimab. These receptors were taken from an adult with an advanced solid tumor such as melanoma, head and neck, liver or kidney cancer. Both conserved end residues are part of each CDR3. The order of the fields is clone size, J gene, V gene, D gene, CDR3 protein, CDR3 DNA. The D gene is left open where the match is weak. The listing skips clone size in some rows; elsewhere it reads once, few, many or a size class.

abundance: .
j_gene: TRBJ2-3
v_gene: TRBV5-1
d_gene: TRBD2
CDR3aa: CASSHAGAEDTQYF
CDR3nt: TGCGCCAGCAGTCACGCGGGAGCGGAAGATACGCAGTATTTT

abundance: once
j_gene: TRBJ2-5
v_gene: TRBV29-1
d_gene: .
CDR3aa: CSAWRSQETQYF
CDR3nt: TGCAGCGCGTGGCGGAGCCAAGAGACCCAGTACTTC

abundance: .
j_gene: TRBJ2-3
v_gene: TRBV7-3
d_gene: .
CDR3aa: CASSLEGRYTDTQYF
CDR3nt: TGTGCCAGCAGCTTAGAGGGGCGCTACACAGATACGCAGTATTTT

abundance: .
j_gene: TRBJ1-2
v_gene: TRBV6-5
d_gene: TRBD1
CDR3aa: CASSQQRDRIYGYTF
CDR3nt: TGTGCCAGCAGTCAGCAACGGGACAGGATCTATGGCTACACCTTC

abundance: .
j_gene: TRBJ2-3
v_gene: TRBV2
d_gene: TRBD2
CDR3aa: CASSDPSGMDTQYF
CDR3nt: TGTGCCAGCAGTGACCCTAGCGGGATGGATACGCAGTATTTT

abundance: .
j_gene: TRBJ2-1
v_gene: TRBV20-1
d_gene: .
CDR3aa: CSANLGEQFF
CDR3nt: TGCAGTGCCAATCTAGGTGAGCAGTTCTTC

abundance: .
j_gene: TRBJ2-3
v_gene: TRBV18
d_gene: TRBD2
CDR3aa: CASSPERDLITDTQYF
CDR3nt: TGTGCCAGCTCACCGGAGCGGGATCTAATCACAGATACGCAGTATTTT

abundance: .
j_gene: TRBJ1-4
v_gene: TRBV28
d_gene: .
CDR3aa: CATNEGVEKLFF
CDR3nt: TGTGCCACCAACGAGGGGGTTGAAAAACTGTTTTTT

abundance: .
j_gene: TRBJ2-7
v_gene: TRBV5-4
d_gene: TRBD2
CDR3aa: CASSKTGTSGRAPYEQYF
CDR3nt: TGTGCCAGCAGCAAGACCGGGACTAGCGGGAGAGCACCCTACGAGCAGTACTTC

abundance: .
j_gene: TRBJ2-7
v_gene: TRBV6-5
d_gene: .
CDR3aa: CASSYLSGEQYF
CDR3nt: TGTGCCAGCAGTTACCTTTCTGGCGAGCAGTACTTC

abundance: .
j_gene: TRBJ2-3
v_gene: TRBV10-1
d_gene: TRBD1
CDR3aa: CASSRGTGDLRTDTQYF
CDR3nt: TGCGCCAGCAGCCGTGGGACAGGGGATCTTAGGACAGATACGCAGTATTTT

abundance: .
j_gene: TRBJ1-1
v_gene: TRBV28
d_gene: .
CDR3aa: CASSFGYGGEAFF
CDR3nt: TGTGCCAGCAGTTTCGGGTATGGCGGTGAAGCTTTCTTT

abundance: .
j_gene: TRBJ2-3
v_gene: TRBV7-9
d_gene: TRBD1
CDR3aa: CASSSWTGADTQYF
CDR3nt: TGTGCCAGCAGCTCCTGGACAGGGGCGGATACGCAGTATTTT

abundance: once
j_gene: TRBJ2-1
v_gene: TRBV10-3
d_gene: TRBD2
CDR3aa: CAISDSGGTYNEQFF
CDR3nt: TGTGCCATCAGCGATAGCGGGGGGACCTACAATGAGCAGTTCTTC

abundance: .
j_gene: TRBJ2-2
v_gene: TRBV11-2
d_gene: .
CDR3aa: CASSLGVGYTGELFF
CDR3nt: TGTGCCAGCAGCCTCGGGGTCGGGTACACCGGGGAGCTGTTTTTT

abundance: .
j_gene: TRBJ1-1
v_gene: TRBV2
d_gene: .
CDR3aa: CASSERMGRTEAFF
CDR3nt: TGTGCCAGCAGTGAACGTATGGGACGAACTGAAGCTTTCTTT

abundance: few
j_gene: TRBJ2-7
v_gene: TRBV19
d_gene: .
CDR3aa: CASSINSASDEQYF
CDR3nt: TGTGCCAGTAGTATAAACTCCGCGTCGGACGAGCAGTACTTC

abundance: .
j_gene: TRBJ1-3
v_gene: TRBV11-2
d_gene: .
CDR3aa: CASSFPGWANTIYF
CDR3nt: TGTGCCAGCAGCTTTCCAGGGTGGGCAAACACCATATATTTT

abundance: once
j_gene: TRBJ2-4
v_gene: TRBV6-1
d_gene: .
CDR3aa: CASSEQGLAKNIQYF
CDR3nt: TGTGCCAGCAGTGAACAGGGACTAGCCAAAAACATTCAGTACTTC

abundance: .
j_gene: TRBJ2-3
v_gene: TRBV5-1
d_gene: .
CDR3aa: CASSLSSTDTQYF
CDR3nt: TGCGCCAGCAGCTTGTCTAGCACAGATACGCAGTATTTT

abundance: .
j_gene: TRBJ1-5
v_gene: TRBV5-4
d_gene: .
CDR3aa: CASSLLNSNQPQHF
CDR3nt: TGTGCCAGCAGCTTGCTGAATAGCAATCAGCCCCAGCATTTT

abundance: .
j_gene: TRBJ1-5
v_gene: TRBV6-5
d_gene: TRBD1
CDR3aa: CASSLTGGNQPQHF
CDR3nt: TGTGCCAGCAGTTTGACAGGGGGCAATCAGCCCCAGCATTTT

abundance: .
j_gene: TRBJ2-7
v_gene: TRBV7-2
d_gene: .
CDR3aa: CASSLEFGTSSYEQYF
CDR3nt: TGTGCCAGCAGCTTAGAGTTTGGCACAAGCTCCTACGAGCAGTACTTC

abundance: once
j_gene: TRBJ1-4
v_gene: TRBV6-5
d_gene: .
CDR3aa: CASSGSATNEKLFF
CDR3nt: TGTGCCAGCAGTGGTAGTGCAACTAATGAAAAACTGTTTTTT

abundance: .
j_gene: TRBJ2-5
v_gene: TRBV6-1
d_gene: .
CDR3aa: CASSEGRQGIETQYF
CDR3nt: TGTGCCAGCAGTGAAGGACGGCAGGGAATAGAGACCCAGTACTTC

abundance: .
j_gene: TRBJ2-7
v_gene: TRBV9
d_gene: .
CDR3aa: CASSEQGLGEQYF
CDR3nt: TGTGCCAGCAGCGAACAGGGTTTGGGCGAGCAGTACTTC

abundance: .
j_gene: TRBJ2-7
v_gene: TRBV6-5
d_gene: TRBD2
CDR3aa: CAGSRLAGGNYEQYF
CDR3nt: TGTGCCGGCAGTCGACTAGCGGGAGGGAACTACGAGCAGTACTTC

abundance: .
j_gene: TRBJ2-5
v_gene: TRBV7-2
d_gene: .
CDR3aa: CASSLAAGETQYF
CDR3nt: TGTGCCAGCAGCTTAGCGGCGGGTGAGACCCAGTACTTC

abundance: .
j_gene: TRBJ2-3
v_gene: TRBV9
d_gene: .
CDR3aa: CASSVVQDPSTDTQYF
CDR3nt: TGTGCCAGCAGCGTAGTTCAGGACCCTAGCACAGATACGCAGTATTTT

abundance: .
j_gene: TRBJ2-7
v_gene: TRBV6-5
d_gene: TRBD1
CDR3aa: CASSSGTGAGEQYF
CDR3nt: TGTGCCAGCAGTTCCGGGACAGGGGCGGGCGAGCAGTACTTC

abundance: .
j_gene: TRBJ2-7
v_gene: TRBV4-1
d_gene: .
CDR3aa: CASSLVQGWEEEQYF
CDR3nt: TGCGCCAGCAGCCTAGTTCAGGGATGGGAAGAAGAGCAGTACTTC

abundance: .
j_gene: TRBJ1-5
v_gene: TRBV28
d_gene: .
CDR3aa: CASPPTLQGWEQPQHF
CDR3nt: TGTGCCAGCCCTCCTACCCTACAGGGTTGGGAACAGCCCCAGCATTTT

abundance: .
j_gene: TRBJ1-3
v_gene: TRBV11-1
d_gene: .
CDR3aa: CASSSLGTFGNTIYF
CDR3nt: TGTGCCAGCAGCTCTCTCGGGACGTTTGGAAACACCATATATTTT

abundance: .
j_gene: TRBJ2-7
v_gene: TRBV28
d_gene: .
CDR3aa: CASSCPLNGEQYF
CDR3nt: TGTGCCAGCAGCTGCCCTCTTAATGGCGAGCAGTACTTC

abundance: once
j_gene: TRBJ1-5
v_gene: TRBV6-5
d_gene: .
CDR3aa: CASSYSTEQPQHF
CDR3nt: TGTGCCAGCAGTTACTCGACTGAGCAGCCCCAGCATTTT

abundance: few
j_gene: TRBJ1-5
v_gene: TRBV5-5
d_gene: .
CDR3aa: CASSSSVGAGNQPQHF
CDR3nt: TGTGCCAGCAGCTCGTCCGTGGGCGCGGGCAATCAGCCCCAGCATTTT

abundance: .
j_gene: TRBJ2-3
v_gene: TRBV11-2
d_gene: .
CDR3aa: CASSLGASKSTDTQYF
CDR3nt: TGTGCCAGCAGCTTGGGAGCGTCCAAGAGTACAGATACGCAGTATTTT

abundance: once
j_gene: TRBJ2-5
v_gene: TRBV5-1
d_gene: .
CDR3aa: CASSLSGRKQETQYF
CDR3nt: TGCGCCAGCAGCTTGTCCGGACGAAAGCAAGAGACCCAGTACTTC

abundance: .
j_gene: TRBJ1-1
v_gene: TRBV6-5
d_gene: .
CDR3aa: CASSSGGSREAFF
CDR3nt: TGTGCCAGCAGCTCCGGGGGCTCGAGGGAAGCTTTCTTT

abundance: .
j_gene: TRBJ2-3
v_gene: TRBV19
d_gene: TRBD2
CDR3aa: CASSIPTSGNPRDTQYF
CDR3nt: TGTGCCAGTAGTATACCGACTAGCGGAAACCCCCGGGATACGCAGTATTTT

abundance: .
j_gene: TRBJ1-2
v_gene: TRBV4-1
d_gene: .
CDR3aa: CASSQAQIGGLYGYTF
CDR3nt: TGCGCCAGCAGCCAAGCGCAAATCGGGGGTCTATATGGCTACACCTTC

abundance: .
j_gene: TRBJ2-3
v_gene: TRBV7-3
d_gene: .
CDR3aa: CASSPGSPDTQYF
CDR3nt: TGTGCCAGCAGTCCGGGGAGCCCAGATACGCAGTATTTT

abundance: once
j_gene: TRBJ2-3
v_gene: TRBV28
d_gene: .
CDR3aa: CASSVPRKTDTQYF
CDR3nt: TGTGCCAGCAGTGTCCCTAGAAAGACAGATACGCAGTATTTT

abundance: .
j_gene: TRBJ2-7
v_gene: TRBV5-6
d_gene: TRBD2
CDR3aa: CASSLVGLAGEQYF
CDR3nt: TGTGCCAGCAGCTTGGTCGGACTAGCGGGCGAGCAGTACTTC

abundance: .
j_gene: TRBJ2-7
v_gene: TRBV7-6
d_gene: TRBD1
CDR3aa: CASRAGTGGEEQYF
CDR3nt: TGTGCTTCCCGTGCCGGGACAGGGGGCGAAGAGCAGTACTTC

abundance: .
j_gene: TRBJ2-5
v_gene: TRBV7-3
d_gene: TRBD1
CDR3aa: CASSSGQDQETQYF
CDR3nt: TGTGCCAGCAGCTCCGGACAGGACCAAGAGACCCAGTACTTC

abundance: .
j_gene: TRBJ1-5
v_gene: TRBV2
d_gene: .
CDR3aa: CASRLTGGSNQPQHF
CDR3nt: TGTGCCAGCAGGCTGACAGGAGGTAGCAATCAGCCCCAGCATTTT